This entry features one T cell receptor beta chain sequence. Its antigen is not known. There are 13 residues in the CDR3. V was shortened by 6 bases and J by 3 bases, with 12 bases between the two germline ends. Germline V lookup: CDR1 MNHEY, CDR2 SVGAGI. This sample was taken from a study of radiotherapy plus CTLA-4 blockade in lung cancer. Study results and caveats: Early clonal dynamics of blood T cells, together with interferon-beta, were reported as the best response predictor. Clones of tumor-derived TCRs expanded in blood after radiotherapy plus ipilimumab.

It was focal radiation plus CTLA-4 blockade with ipilimumab that patients with chemo-refractory metastatic non-small-cell lung cancer received. Here immunoSEQ multiplex PCR was the method, and the copy in TCRdb shows in-frame clones only, minus some. This table has just over 35,000 clones, 75% to 90% appearing once. This chain connects TRBV6-5 to TRBJ2-7; TRBD2 is a possible D gene (6 bases). The sequence was collected from a human donor with non-small cell lung cancer who had stable disease on radiotherapy plus ipilimumab. This sample comprised peripheral blood, obtained from a patient treated with radiotherapy plus ipilimumab. CDR3 nucleotide sequence: TGTGCCAGCAGGGGCGGGGTGGACTACGAGCAGTACTTC. The encoded protein is CASRGGVDYEQYF.